This is a list of T cell receptor beta chains from one sample in a study of blood T cell repertoires in COVID-19. The repertoire was sequenced with immunoSEQ multiplex PCR; TCRdb's copy has only in-frame clones and lacks some. Of about 18,000 clones in the sample, approximately 87% are singletons; the top ten hold 11%. What was sequenced was peripheral blood. The receptors shown here come from a human donor in a cohort sampled during active COVID-19. The CDR3 runs from the conserved cysteine through the conserved F or W. D genes are given only for firm matches. The size of a clone is reported for some rows only, either as once, few or many, or as a class for expanded clones.

v_call	d_call	clone_size	j_call	cdr3_nt	cdr3_aa
TRBV18	-	-	TRBJ1-1	TGTGCCAGCTCACCCCCCGGCGGGGGTGGCACTGAAGCTTTCTTT	CASSPPGGGGTEAFF
TRBV3-1/TRBV3-2	-	-	TRBJ2-2	TGTGCCAGCAGCCAGAGGGGGTGGAGCACCGGGGAGCTGTTTTTT	CASSQRGWSTGELFF
TRBV5-1	TRBD2	-	TRBJ2-1	TGCGCCAGCAGCTTGGGGCCGACTAGCGCGTACAATGAGCAGTTCTTC	CASSLGPTSAYNEQFF
TRBV7-3	-	-	TRBJ2-3	TGTGCCAGCAGCCTCGGTGACACTAGCACAGATACGCAGTATTTT	CASSLGDTSTDTQYF
TRBV5-6	TRBD1	-	TRBJ1-1	TGTGCCAGCAGCTACGGACAGGGGGGCACTGAAGCTTTCTTT	CASSYGQGGTEAFF
TRBV4-3	TRBD2	-	TRBJ2-5	TGCGCCAGCAGCCAAGAATTAGAGGCTAGCGGGCCGTACCAAGAGACCCAGTACTTC	CASSQELEASGPYQETQYF
TRBV7-6	TRBD1	-	TRBJ1-1	TGTGCCAGCAGCCTCAGACAGGGGCCCCGATATGAAGCTTTCTTT	CASSLRQGPRYEAFF
TRBV7-2	TRBD2	once	TRBJ2-2	TGTGCCAGCAGCTTAGTGGCTAGCGGGAGCCCCGGGGAGCTGTTTTTT	CASSLVASGSPGELFF
TRBV4-1	-	-	TRBJ2-3	TGCGCCAGCAGCCTGCATTTGGGCGACAGCGTTCAGGGGCAGTATTTT	CASSLHLGDSVQGQYF
TRBV9	TRBD2	-	TRBJ2-7	TGTGCCAGCAGCGTAGACAGCGGGAGGGCCTCCGAGCAGTACTTC	CASSVDSGRASEQYF
TRBV4-3	TRBD2	once	TRBJ2-1	TGCGCCAGCAGCCAGGGACTAGCGGACTACAATGAGCAGTTCTTC	CASSQGLADYNEQFF
TRBV7-8	-	-	TRBJ1-2	TGTGCCAGCAGCCCCATTCGGGTAGCTTCTATCGGCTACACCTTC	CASSPIRVASIGYTF
TRBV19	TRBD1	-	TRBJ1-5	TGTGCCAGTAGTAAACAATCAGGGGGAGGCAATCAGCCCCAGCATTTT	CASSKQSGGGNQPQHF
TRBV3-1/TRBV3-2	-	-	TRBJ2-1	TGTGCCAGCAGCCAGTACTATGAGCAGTTCTTC	CASSQYYEQFF
TRBV25-1	TRBD1	-	TRBJ1-3	TGTGCCAGCGCCGGGACAGGGATCGTGGACACCATATATTTT	CASAGTGIVDTIYF
TRBV19	-	-	TRBJ1-5	TGTGCCAGTAGTATAGCGGTCAGGGGTGGCAATCAGCCCCAGCATTTT	CASSIAVRGGNQPQHF
TRBV20-1	TRBD1	-	TRBJ2-7	TGCAGTGCTAGTAGTTCGGGACAGGCATCCCCCTACGAGCAGTACTTC	CSASSSGQASPYEQYF
TRBV6-5	-	once	TRBJ1-2	TGTGCCAGCAGTTTTGACAGATACTATGGCTACACCTTC	CASSFDRYYGYTF
TRBV5-1	-	-	TRBJ2-1	TGCGCCAGCAGCTGGGTCGGGGGGCGCTACAATGAGCAGTTCTTC	CASSWVGGRYNEQFF
TRBV6-2/TRBV6-3	TRBD1	-	TRBJ1-1	TGTGCCAGCAGTTCCGCGGGACAGGTGATGAACACTGAAGCTTTCTTT	CASSSAGQVMNTEAFF
TRBV6-5	-	-	TRBJ1-1	TGTGCCACCTCCATCCGGTCTGATAACACTGAAGCTTTCTTT	CATSIRSDNTEAFF
TRBV27	-	few	TRBJ1-2	TGTGCCAGCAGAACCCCCCGGGGTACAGCCGTCGGCTATGGCTACACCTTC	CASRTPRGTAVGYGYTF
TRBV5-1	-	once	TRBJ1-2	TGCGCCAGCAGCCCGAGCGGAGGTAACTATGGCTACACCTTC	CASSPSGGNYGYTF
TRBV11-3	-	-	TRBJ2-4	TGTGCCAGCAGCTTAGGTATATACGGCATTCAGTACTTC	CASSLGIYGIQYF
TRBV24-1	-	-	TRBJ1-2	TGTGCCACCAGTGATTCGGCAGGGGCTGGCTACACCTTC	CATSDSAGAGYTF
TRBV28	-	-	TRBJ2-4	TGTGCCAGCAGTCGTAGGACCGCGGACATCAAAAACATTCAGTACTTC	CASSRRTADIKNIQYF
TRBV5-6	TRBD2	-	TRBJ2-7	TGTGCCAGCAGCTCGGGACTAGCGGGATGGAGCTCCTACGAGCAGTACTTC	CASSSGLAGWSSYEQYF
TRBV6-2/TRBV6-3	-	-	TRBJ1-2	TGTGCCAGCAGTACCCCCCTACAGGGCGATGGCTACACCTTC	CASSTPLQGDGYTF
TRBV2	TRBD2	once	TRBJ2-7	TGTGCCACCACGACTAGCGGGAGCTACGAGCAGTACTTC	CATTTSGSYEQYF
TRBV5-4	-	-	TRBJ2-2	TGTGCCAGCAGTATCGACCCGGACACGGACACCGGGGAGCTGTTTTTT	CASSIDPDTDTGELFF
TRBV27	TRBD2	few	TRBJ2-7	TGTGCCAGCAGTCGGCCCGGGACTAGCGGTTACGAGCAGTACTTC	CASSRPGTSGYEQYF
TRBV15	TRBD1	-	TRBJ1-2	TGTGCCACCAGCACTCGACAGGGTTTCAACTATGGCTACACCTTC	CATSTRQGFNYGYTF
TRBV11-2	-	-	TRBJ2-1	TGTGCCAGCAGCTTAGTTCCTAGCAGCCACAATGAGCAGTTCTTC	CASSLVPSSHNEQFF
TRBV6-6	TRBD1	-	TRBJ2-7	TGTGCCAGCAGTTACTCCTTTGGACAGGGGACCGACGAGCAGTACTTC	CASSYSFGQGTDEQYF
TRBV2	-	-	TRBJ1-5	TGTGCCAGCAGTGAAATTTTGGGGGGGTTTCAGCCCCAGCATTTT	CASSEILGGFQPQHF
TRBV10-3	TRBD1	-	TRBJ1-1	TGTGCCATCAGCAACCAGGGGGTGGAGACTGAAGCTTTCTTT	CAISNQGVETEAFF
TRBV5-1	TRBD2	-	TRBJ2-5	TGCGCCAGCGGATTAGCGGGAGGGCCAATGGAGACCCAGTACTTC	CASGLAGGPMETQYF
TRBV6-5	-	-	TRBJ1-5	TGTGCCAGCAGTTACTCCGCGGATAGCAATCAGCCCCAGCATTTT	CASSYSADSNQPQHF
TRBV28	TRBD1	once	TRBJ1-2	TGTGCCAGCAGTTCCCCATATACCGGGACAGGATCTGGCTACACCTTC	CASSSPYTGTGSGYTF
TRBV19	-	-	TRBJ2-6	TGTGCCAGTAGTTCAGGGGAGGGGGCCAACGTCCTGACTTTC	CASSSGEGANVLTF
TRBV2	-	-	TRBJ2-4	TGTGCCAGCAGTGATCGGGACACTGGAAAAAACATTCAGTACTTC	CASSDRDTGKNIQYF
TRBV5-1	TRBD1	-	TRBJ2-5	TGCGCCAGCAGCTTAAGACAGGGGGCCTCGCAAGAGACCCAGTACTTC	CASSLRQGASQETQYF
TRBV4-3	-	few	TRBJ1-5	TGCGCCAGCAGCCCGGTAAGCAATCAGCCCCAGCATTTT	CASSPVSNQPQHF
TRBV5-1	-	-	TRBJ2-7	TGCGCCAGCAGCCCCGGTAGCGGCACTTACGAGCAGTACTTC	CASSPGSGTYEQYF
TRBV27	-	-	TRBJ2-1	TGTGCCAGCAGTTTGGTCCTAGGCTCCTACAATGAGCAGTTCTTC	CASSLVLGSYNEQFF
TRBV5-1	TRBD2	-	TRBJ2-1	TGCGCCAGCAGCATCTTAGCGGGGAGGAGAGACAATGAGCAGTTCTTC	CASSILAGRRDNEQFF
TRBV7-6	TRBD1	-	TRBJ2-1	TGTGCCAGCAGCTTTGGGACAGGGTCCAGCTACAATGAGCAGTTCTTC	CASSFGTGSSYNEQFF
TRBV18	TRBD2	-	TRBJ2-5	TGTGCCAGCTCAGGACGACTAGCGGAAGAGACCCAGTACTTC	CASSGRLAEETQYF
TRBV4-3	-	-	TRBJ2-5	TGCGCCAGCAGCCTCTCTGGGCGATCTCAAGAGACCCAGTACTTC	CASSLSGRSQETQYF
TRBV24-1	TRBD2	-	TRBJ2-1	TGTGCCACCAGTGATCATATGCGAGGTGTTAGCGGGTCCGCTTCCTACAATGAGCAGTTCTTC	CATSDHMRGVSGSASYNEQFF
TRBV20-1	-	-	TRBJ1-2	TGCAGTGCTAGATTATATGGCTACACCTTC	CSARLYGYTF
TRBV1	-	-	TRBJ1-5	TGCACTAACACCCCCCCCCAGCATTTT	CTNTPPQHF
TRBV5-1	-	-	TRBJ2-5	TGCGCCAGCAGCTCACCGAGACTACAAATATATCAAGAGACCCAGTACTTC	CASSSPRLQIYQETQYF
TRBV6-8	TRBD1	-	TRBJ2-7	TGTGCCAGCAGCGAGCCCCCCAACAGGGGGCGAGGTTGGGAGCAGTACTTC	CASSEPPNRGRGWEQYF
TRBV6-5	TRBD2	-	TRBJ2-7	TGTGCCAGCAGTTTAGCGGGAGGGCCTGGGTACGAGCAGTACTTC	CASSLAGGPGYEQYF
TRBV18	-	-	TRBJ1-4	TGTGCCAGCTCACCCGAGGGAGTTGATGAAAAACTGTTTTTT	CASSPEGVDEKLFF
TRBV6-2/TRBV6-3	-	-	TRBJ1-5	TGTGCCAGCAGTTACCCGAACAGGGCCCTAAGCCCCCAGCATTTT	CASSYPNRALSPQHF